This T cell receptor beta chain appears in the sequencing data of a study of T-cell memory formation after mild COVID-19. Study-wide context: TCR clusters showed largely donor specificity.

Overall study findings and caveats: Contracting clones from day 15 to 85 had balanced CD4/CD8; later expanders favoured CD4+. Most CD4+ clones that shrank were in CM and EM, while CD8+ ones turned up in EMRA. Cross-reactive memory apparently joined, as some responding clones appeared in pre-infection memory.

TCRdb used MiXCR to reprocess the 5' RACE reads, holding one entry per CDR3 protein. The table has 350,000 to 500,000 distinct CDR3 sequences, 20% to 30% seen once. This clonotype appeared many times. Its antigen is undetermined. There are 16 residues in the CDR3. V dropped 1 base and J dropped 9; count of bases not matched to a gene: 9. CDR1 is SEHNR and CDR2 is FQNEAQ in the germline V gene (reference sequence). Sequenced: PBMCs or a T cell subset sorted from them (not recorded which). The V gene is TRBV7-9, the J gene TRBJ2-1; 10 bases match TRBD1. This sequence was found in an adult woman who had mild COVID-19 (a few samples of this study predate the infection). Cell type and time point are not known. The CDR3 DNA reads TGTGCCAGCAGCTTAGGCGAGACAGGGGGCGAGGCTGAGCAGTTCTTC. Translated, it gives CASSLGETGGEAEQFF.